This T cell receptor beta chain was identified in a study of blood T cells in healthy people across ages. The study, taken as a whole, reports: A roughly linear age-dependent decrease characterized TCR beta diversity per million T cells. Diversity was higher, and naive CD4+ cells more numerous, in long-lived donors than in aged donors.

From germline, CDR1 is MNHEY and CDR2 SVGEGT. This CDR3 is 13 amino acids long. V lost 5 bases and J lost 10, with 12 bases in between. Per individual sample, total RNA of at least 6 micrograms was extracted. In its sample, this clonotype was seen many times. Its specificity is not known. Primed by a sample-barcoded 5' primer and a J-beta primer mix, a second PCR proceeded for 7 to 11 cycles. The template-switch adaptor was a 5' adaptor with 12 random nucleotides. It tagged each cDNA molecule. TCRdb analysed the 5' RACE reads with MiXCR anew, one entry per CDR3 protein. The repertoire holds approximately 810,000 distinct CDR3 sequences, with about 30% as singletons.

This receptor was taken from a woman of 80 years or more in good health. Sequenced input: blood. J is TRBJ1-6 and V is TRBV6-2 or TRBV6-3; D is perhaps TRBD1 (6 bases). The CDR3: CASSPGGGSPLHF. DNA for the CDR3: TGTGCCAGCAGTCCCGGAGGGGGGTCACCCCTCCACTTT.